Detailed here is one T cell receptor beta chain. The data stem from a study of early T cells in non-severe SARS-CoV-2 infection. For the study at large: The authors sequenced bulk RNA from unsorted whole blood, leaving chains unpaired.

MiXCR, run by TCRdb on the 5' RACE reads, gives a single entry per CDR3 protein. The sample holds around 67,000 distinct CDR3 sequences; about an eighth are singletons and the top ten take 5.7%. Here the sequenced sample was whole blood, taken at baseline. The clonotype originates from an adult who was a healthcare worker with PCR-confirmed SARS-CoV-2 infection or an uninfected control (not recorded which).

The CDR3 loop is CASSTDSPMGYTF. In DNA, the CDR3 is TGCGCCAGCAGCACCGACTCGCCAATGGGCTACACCTTC. This chain joins TRBV5-1 and TRBJ1-2; no definite D call. With 4 bases removed from V and 8 bases from J, the gap between germline ends came to 15 bases. This CDR3 has 13 amino acids. The germline gives CDR1 SGHRS, CDR2 YFSETQ.